The text below deals with one T cell receptor (beta chain). The record originates from a study of blood T cell repertoires in COVID-19. Study-level background: PBMCs, B-cell-depleted T cells, or T cells were the source of the cDNA or gDNA that made up the material.

Residents of 24 US areas, aged about 18 to 95 years, made up the participants. How the authors handled the data: The authors estimated nucleated cell counts from reference gene primer amplification. Sequenced by immunoSEQ multiplex PCR; TCRdb stores in-frame clones only, minus some. The V and J calls and clone size were taken over from that table, and D and trimming were inferred from the DNA. The table has approximately 260,000 clones, roughly nine tenths seen once. The CDR3 runs to 17 residues. Germline-derived CDR1 and CDR2 are SEHNR and FQNEAQ (reference sequence). V shed 1 base and J shed 2 bases, with 18 bases lying between them.

Sequenced material: PBMCs or T cells enriched from blood (not recorded which). This clonotype was sampled from a woman younger than 45 with acute COVID-19. V and J are TRBV7-9 and TRBJ2-7, with D possibly matching TRBD2 (5 bases). The CDR3 is CASSLEGRVPRTYEQYF. The CDR3 coding sequence is TGTGCCAGCAGCTTAGAAGGGAGAGTTCCACGCACCTACGAGCAGTACTTC.